A selection of T cell receptor beta chains follows, all from one sample in a study of T cells in Graves' hyperthyroidism and ophthalmopathy. TCRdb re-analysed the multiplex PCR reads in MiXCR, keeping a single row per CDR3 protein. The sample consists of 350,000 or so distinct CDR3 sequences, around 18% of them appearing once. Sequencing input: blood. The receptor source for this set is a woman between 35 and 50 years old with Graves' ophthalmopathy. The CDR3 runs from the conserved cysteine through the conserved F or W. A D gene is named only where the DNA matches it firmly. Size values are once, few and many counts, or a class for expanded clones, and some rows have none.

J,V,size,D,CDR3
TRBJ1-3,TRBV12-3/TRBV12-4,few,-,CASSFGKGGIPGNTIYF
TRBJ2-7,TRBV12-3/TRBV12-4,many,-,CASSLVGQGTYEQYF
TRBJ1-1,TRBV11-1,few,-,CASSLGSFTTGTEAFF
TRBJ1-3,TRBV9,-,-,CASSATGNTIYF
TRBJ1-1,TRBV6-2/TRBV6-3,many,-,CASSYSLVGAEAFF
TRBJ1-5,TRBV6-5,many,-,CASSYLAGGNQPQHF
TRBJ1-1,TRBV20-1,many,-,CSANINTEAFF
TRBJ1-5,TRBV6-1,many,-,CASRGVRQPQHF
TRBJ1-5,TRBV7-2,many,TRBD1,CASGGGRGSQPQHF
TRBJ2-2,TRBV29-1,few,TRBD1,CSVETGAAVGELFF
TRBJ2-4,TRBV18,-,-,CASSIFGGAKNIQYF
TRBJ1-1,TRBV6-1,few,-,CASSPSAAAEAFF
TRBJ2-7,TRBV12-3/TRBV12-4,many,-,CASSPGIYEQYF
TRBJ1-1,TRBV3-1,-,-,CASSMVDIEAFF
TRBJ2-7,TRBV10-3,few,TRBD2,CAIRDGLAALGEQYF
TRBJ1-1,TRBV18,many,-,CASSPQRGTNTEAFF
TRBJ2-7,TRBV3-1,few,TRBD2,CASSQFTGGPYEQYF
TRBJ2-6,TRBV6-2/TRBV6-3,many,-,CASSYDQPGANVLTF
TRBJ1-3,TRBV30,many,-,CAWSWWSEGNTIYF
TRBJ2-3,TRBV11-2,many,-,CASSPDEGYTDTQYF
TRBJ2-7,TRBV6-5,many,-,CASSLDSVGPERYF
TRBJ1-1,TRBV4-2,many,TRBD1,CASEGANTEAFF
TRBJ1-5,TRBV6-1,many,TRBD1,CASSEWRGQGNQPQHF
TRBJ1-2,TRBV5-1,many,-,CASSRPDPDNYGYTF
TRBJ2-7,TRBV5-1,many,-,CASTGGPRTYEQYF